Listed here is a single TCR beta chain. The sample comes from a study of shared clonotypes between healthy human individuals. The table came from immunoSEQ multiplex PCR; TCRdb's copy has only in-frame clones and leaves some out. Of more than 2,000,000 clones in the sample, 90% to 95% were seen once. The receptor's source is a man aged 18 to 30 in good health. The sample consisted of naive CD4+ T cells sorted from blood. Regarding subset: CD45RA+ positively selected.

The CDR3 DNA reads as TGTGCCTGGAGGACCTTGGGGGGGGCTGGAAACACCATATATTTT. This encodes CAWRTLGGAGNTIYF. The rearrangement uses TRBV30 and TRBJ1-3, with D perhaps matching TRBD1 (5 bases). V lost 3 bases and J lost 2, with 14 bases in between. The germline gives CDR1 GTSNPN, CDR2 SVGIG (reference sequence). The CDR3 sequence is 15 residues long.